This T cell receptor (beta chain) appears in the sequencing data of a study of blood T cell repertoires in COVID-19. Study-level information: PBMCs, B-cell-depleted T cells, or T cells were the source of the cDNA or gDNA that made up the material.

The study assigned cohorts using participant-reported clinical history. In Cohort 3, a recovered donor had either two negative PCRs, clearance, or symptom resolution. The CDR3 extends over 11 amino acids. V was shortened by 5 bases and J by 11 bases, with 12 bases between the two germline ends. Per the germline V gene, CDR1 is MDHEN and CDR2 is SYDVKM. In the original workflow: Amplifying reference gene primers gave estimates of nucleated cell counts. The data were produced by immunoSEQ multiplex PCR, yet TCRdb's version contains in-frame clones alone and is incomplete. V and J calls and clone size come straight from that table; D and trimming were deduced from the DNA. The table has under 200,000 clones, 80% seen once.

Sample: PBMCs or T cells enriched from blood (not recorded which). This chain connects TRBV28 to TRBJ1-1; D call uncertain. The receptor was derived from a woman aged 60 to 75 who had recovered from COVID-19. CDR3 sequence (DNA): TGTGCCAGCAGTGTCACCACGGGGGCTTTCTTT. Protein product: CASSVTTGAFF. Full variable domain (rest looked up from reference TRBV28 and TRBJ1-1): DVKVTQSSRYLVKRTGEKVFLECVQDMDHENMFWYRQDPGLGLRLIYFSYDVKMKEKGDIPEGYSVSREKKERFSLILESASTNQTSMYLCASSVTTGAFFGQGTRLTVV.